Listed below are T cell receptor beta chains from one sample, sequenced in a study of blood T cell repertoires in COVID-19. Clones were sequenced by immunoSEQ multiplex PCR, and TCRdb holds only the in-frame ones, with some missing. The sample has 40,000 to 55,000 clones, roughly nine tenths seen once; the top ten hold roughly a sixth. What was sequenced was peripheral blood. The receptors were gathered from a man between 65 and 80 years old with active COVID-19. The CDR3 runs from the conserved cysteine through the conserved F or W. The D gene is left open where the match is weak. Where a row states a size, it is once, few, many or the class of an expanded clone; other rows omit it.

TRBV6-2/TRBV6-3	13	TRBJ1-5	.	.	CASSRQGNQPQHF	TGTGCCAGCAGCCGACAGGGCAATCAGCCCCAGCATTTT
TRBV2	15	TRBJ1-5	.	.	CASTVGENSNQPQHF	TGTGCCAGCACTGTAGGAGAAAATAGCAATCAGCCCCAGCATTTT
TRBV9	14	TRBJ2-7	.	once	CASSPGGATYEQYF	TGTGCCAGCAGCCCTGGGGGGGCCACCTACGAGCAGTACTTC
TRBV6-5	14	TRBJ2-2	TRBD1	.	CASSPRDSTGELFF	TGTGCCAGCAGTCCCAGGGACAGCACCGGGGAGCTGTTTTTT
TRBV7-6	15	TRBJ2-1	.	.	CASSLYGSSYNEQFF	TGTGCCAGCAGCTTATACGGGAGCTCCTACAATGAGCAGTTCTTC
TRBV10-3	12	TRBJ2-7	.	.	CAIQDSSYEQYF	TGTGCCATCCAGGACAGTTCCTACGAGCAGTACTTC
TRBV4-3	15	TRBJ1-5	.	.	CASSQEQGSDQPQHF	TGCGCCAGCAGCCAAGAACAGGGATCCGATCAGCCCCAGCATTTT
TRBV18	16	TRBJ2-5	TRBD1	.	CASSYRGLTIQETQYF	TGTGCCAGCTCGTACAGGGGGCTTACCATTCAAGAGACCCAGTACTTC
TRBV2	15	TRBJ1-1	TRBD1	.	CASRRRTGWNTEAFF	TGTGCCAGCAGACGACGGACAGGGTGGAACACTGAAGCTTTCTTT
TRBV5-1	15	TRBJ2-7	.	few	CASSSAGALPYEQYF	TGCGCCAGCAGCTCAGCAGGGGCACTCCCCTACGAGCAGTACTTC
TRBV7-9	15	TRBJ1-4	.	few	CASSSNRRTNEKLFF	TGTGCCAGCAGTTCCAACAGGCGAACTAATGAAAAACTGTTTTTT
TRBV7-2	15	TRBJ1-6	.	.	CASILESSYNSPLHF	TGTGCCAGCATCCTCGAGAGCTCCTATAATTCACCCCTCCACTTT
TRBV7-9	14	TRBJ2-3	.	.	CASSADSYTDTQYF	TGTGCCAGCAGCGCTGACTCTTACACAGATACGCAGTATTTT
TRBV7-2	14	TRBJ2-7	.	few	CASSLGQAAYEQYF	TGTGCCAGCAGCTTAGGACAGGCAGCCTACGAGCAGTACTTC
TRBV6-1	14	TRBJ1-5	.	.	CASSEGGEWQPQHF	TGTGCCAGCAGTGAGGGGGGGGAGTGGCAGCCCCAGCATTTT
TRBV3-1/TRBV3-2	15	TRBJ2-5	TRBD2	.	CASSQVAGGLETQYF	TGTGCCAGCAGCCAAGTAGCGGGGGGATTGGAGACCCAGTACTTC
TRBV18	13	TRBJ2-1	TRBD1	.	CASSSGGYNEQFF	TGTGCCAGCTCTTCAGGGGGATACAATGAGCAGTTCTTC
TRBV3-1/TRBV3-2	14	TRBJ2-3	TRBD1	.	CASSPRTGGDTQYF	TGTGCCAGCAGCCCCCGGACAGGGGGGGATACGCAGTATTTT
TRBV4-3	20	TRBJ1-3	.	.	CASSQDYQGFFDRRGNTIYF	TGCGCCAGCAGCCAAGATTACCAGGGATTTTTTGATAGACGGGGAAACACCATATATTTT
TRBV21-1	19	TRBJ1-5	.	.	CASSKPLEDRVYSNQPQHF	TGTGCCAGCAGCAAACCCTTGGAGGACAGGGTATATAGCAATCAGCCCCAGCATTTT
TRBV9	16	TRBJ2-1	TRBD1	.	CASSATGGQGAGEQFF	TGTGCCAGCAGCGCGACTGGGGGACAGGGGGCGGGTGAGCAGTTCTTC
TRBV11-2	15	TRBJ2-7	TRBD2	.	CASSFTSGVVYEQYF	TGTGCCAGCAGCTTTACTAGCGGGGTGGTCTACGAGCAGTACTTC
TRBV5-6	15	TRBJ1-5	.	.	CASSSGQRIYQPQHF	TGTGCCAGCAGCTCTGGACAGCGGATATATCAACCCCAGCATTTT
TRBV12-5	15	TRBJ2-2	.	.	CASGFIGGIAGELFF	TGTGCTAGTGGTTTCATAGGGGGAATCGCCGGGGAGCTGTTTTTT
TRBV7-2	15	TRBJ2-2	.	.	CASSLAAGQTGELFF	TGTGCCAGCAGCTTAGCCGCGGGACAGACCGGGGAGCTGTTTTTT
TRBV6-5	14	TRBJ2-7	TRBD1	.	CASPRGSKPYEQYF	TGTGCCAGCCCCAGGGGGTCTAAACCCTACGAGCAGTACTTC
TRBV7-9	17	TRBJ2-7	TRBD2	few	CASSTPPGGQGFDEQYF	TGTGCCAGCAGTACACCCCCGGGAGGGCAGGGCTTCGACGAGCAGTACTTC
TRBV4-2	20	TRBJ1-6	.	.	CASSQDEAMIRSSYNSPLHF	TGTGCCAGCAGCCAAGATGAGGCCATGATCCGAAGCTCCTATAATTCACCCCTCCACTTT
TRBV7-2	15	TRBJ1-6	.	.	CASSLDAAGNSPLHF	TGTGCCAGCAGCTTAGATGCGGCGGGGAATTCACCCCTCCACTTT
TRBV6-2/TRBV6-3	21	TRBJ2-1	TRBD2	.	CASSYWGASGRTSGGINEQFF	TGTGCCAGCAGTTACTGGGGCGCCTCGGGAAGGACTAGCGGGGGGATCAATGAGCAGTTCTTC
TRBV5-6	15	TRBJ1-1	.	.	CASSRWGGVKTEAFF	TGTGCCAGCAGTCGATGGGGAGGGGTCAAGACTGAAGCTTTCTTT
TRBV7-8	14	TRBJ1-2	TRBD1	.	CASSSLGQGGGYTF	TGTGCCAGCAGCTCACTGGGACAGGGTGGTGGCTACACCTTC
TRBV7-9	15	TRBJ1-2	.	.	CASSPQQVFNYGYTF	TGTGCCAGCAGCCCGCAACAGGTTTTTAACTATGGCTACACCTTC
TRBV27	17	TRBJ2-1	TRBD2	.	CASSIIRLAGGLNEQFF	TGTGCCAGCAGTATCATAAGACTAGCGGGGGGGCTCAATGAGCAGTTCTTC
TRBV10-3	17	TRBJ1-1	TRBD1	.	CAISGIDRAKGNTEAFF	TGTGCCATCAGTGGGATCGACAGGGCCAAGGGGAACACTGAAGCTTTCTTT
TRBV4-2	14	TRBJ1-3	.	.	CASSQDRSGNTIYF	TGTGCCAGCAGCCAAGACCGCTCTGGAAACACCATATATTTT
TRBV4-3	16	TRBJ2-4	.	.	CASSQDAGIAKNIQYF	TGCGCCAGCAGCCAAGACGCGGGGATAGCCAAAAACATTCAGTACTTC
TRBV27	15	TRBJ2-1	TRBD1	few	CASYRGQGAGNEQFF	TGTGCCAGCTATAGGGGCCAGGGGGCGGGGAATGAGCAGTTCTTC
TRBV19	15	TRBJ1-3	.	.	CASSIVGQGGNTIYF	TGTGCCAGTAGTATCGTGGGGCAGGGAGGCAACACCATATATTTT
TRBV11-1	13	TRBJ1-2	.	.	CASSLASNYGYTF	TGTGCCAGCAGCTTAGCCAGTAACTATGGCTACACCTTC
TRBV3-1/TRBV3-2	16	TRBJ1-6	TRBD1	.	CASSQQGAKYNSPLHF	TGTGCCAGCAGTCAACAGGGGGCAAAATATAATTCACCCCTCCACTTT
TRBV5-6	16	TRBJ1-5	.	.	CASSPSGEYSNQPQHF	TGTGCCAGCAGCCCCTCAGGGGAATATAGCAATCAGCCCCAGCATTTT
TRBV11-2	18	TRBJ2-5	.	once	CASSLEGNARGPWETQYF	TGTGCCAGCAGCTTAGAAGGCAACGCGCGGGGACCCTGGGAGACCCAGTACTTC
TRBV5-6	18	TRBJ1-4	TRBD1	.	CASSLGVQTGQGGEKLFF	TGTGCCAGCAGCTTGGGGGTCCAGACGGGACAGGGTGGTGAAAAACTGTTTTTT
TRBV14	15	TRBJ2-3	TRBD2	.	CASSPLAGGPDTQYF	TGTGCCAGCAGCCCACTAGCGGGGGGCCCAGATACGCAGTATTTT
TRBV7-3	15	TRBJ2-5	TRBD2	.	CASSMTSGSGETQYF	TGTGCCAGCAGCATGACTAGCGGGTCGGGAGAGACCCAGTACTTC
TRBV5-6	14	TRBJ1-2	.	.	CASSLGQLMYGYTF	TGTGCCAGCAGCCTAGGACAGCTAATGTATGGCTACACCTTC
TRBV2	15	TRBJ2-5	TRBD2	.	CASSAFWGGPRTQYF	TGTGCCAGCAGTGCTTTTTGGGGGGGACCCCGGACCCAGTACTTC
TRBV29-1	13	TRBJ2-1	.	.	CSVVVPAYNEQFF	TGCAGCGTCGTCGTCCCAGCCTACAATGAGCAGTTCTTC
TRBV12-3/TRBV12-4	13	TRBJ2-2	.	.	CASRLRDTGELFF	TGTGCCAGCAGACTCCGGGACACCGGGGAGCTGTTTTTT
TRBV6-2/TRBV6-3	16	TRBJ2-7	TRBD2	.	CASSARLWGLTYEQYF	TGTGCCAGCAGTGCCCGTCTCTGGGGACTAACCTACGAGCAGTACTTC
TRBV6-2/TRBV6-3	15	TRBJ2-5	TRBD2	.	CASSLGTSADGTQYF	TGTGCCAGCAGCCTAGGGACTAGCGCCGATGGGACCCAGTACTTC
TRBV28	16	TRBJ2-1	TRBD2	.	CASSSMLAGSYNEQFF	TGTGCCAGCAGTTCGATGCTAGCGGGCTCCTACAATGAGCAGTTCTTC
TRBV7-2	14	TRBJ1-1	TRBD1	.	CASSYPGTGGLAFF	TGTGCCAGCAGCTATCCCGGGACAGGGGGCTTAGCTTTCTTT
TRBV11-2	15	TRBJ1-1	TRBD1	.	CASSDGQGGRTEAFF	TGTGCCAGCAGCGACGGACAGGGGGGGCGAACTGAAGCTTTCTTT
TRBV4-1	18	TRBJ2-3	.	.	CASSQDLPRGRNTDTQYF	TGCGCCAGCAGCCAAGATCTACCGCGGGGCCGGAACACAGATACGCAGTATTTT